Sequencing of this TCR beta chain was carried out in a study of blood T cell repertoires in COVID-19. The overall study: Material from acute and convalescent COVID-19 was sourced from the United States, Italy and Spain.

As handled by the study authors: It was from reference gene primer amplification that nucleated cell counts were estimated. Sequenced by immunoSEQ multiplex PCR; TCRdb stores in-frame clones only, minus some. V and J calls and clone size are given by that table; D and trimming were obtained from the DNA. The sample contains around 700,000 clones, 75% to 90% of which appear only once. CDR3 size: 15 residues. The germline gives CDR1 MNHEY, CDR2 SVGAGI. Trimming left V 2 bases short and J 8 bases short, with 18 bases between. Source material: peripheral blood. This sequence was found in a woman aged 18-30 years with acute or convalescent COVID-19. This chain connects TRBV6-5 to TRBJ1-2; possible D gene TRBD1, 6 bases. In DNA form, the CDR3 reads TGTGCCAGCAGTTACGAGGGGGGGCTAATAGACGGCTACACCTTC. Its protein product is CASSYEGGLIDGYTF.